Below, 31 T cell receptor beta chains from the same sample are listed, as sequenced in a study of blood T cell repertoires in COVID-19. The method was immunoSEQ multiplex PCR; TCRdb's version includes in-frame clones alone and lacks a portion of them. The data contain 200,000 or so clones, roughly 80% of them seen just once; the ten biggest clones take up 1.3%. The sample consisted of PBMCs or T cells enriched from blood (not recorded which). These receptors all stem from a woman aged 40-49 years with acute COVID-19.

The V call is TRBV28, the J call TRBJ2-3, with no clear D. The CDR3 runs 13 residues. Trimming cost V 6 bases and J 0 bases, with 7 bases left between them. Germline loops: CDR1 MDHEN, CDR2 SYDVKM. The CDR3 sequence is CASRPLSTDTQYF. In nucleotides, the CDR3 is TGTGCCAGCAGGCCGCTAAGCACAGATACGCAGTATTTT.

V gene TRBV29-1 combines with J gene TRBJ2-7; TRBD1 aligns across 9 bases. The CDR3 covers 13 residues. After removal of 4 bases from V and 2 bases from J, the junction contained 3 bases not matched to a gene. In germline, CDR1 is SQVTM, CDR2 ANQGSEA. In nucleotides, the CDR3 is TGCAGCGTTGCTACAGGGGGCGCCTACGAGCAGTACTTC. This gives the protein CSVATGGAYEQYF.

The CDR3 here is CASWTGMPRRDTEAFF. As DNA, the CDR3 is TGTGCCAGCTGGACAGGGATGCCCCGTCGGGACACTGAAGCTTTCTTT. V gene TRBV28 combines with J gene TRBJ1-1; 8 nucleotides line up with TRBD1. Germline trimming cut 8 bases from V and 3 bases from J; bases unmatched to any gene: 14. The germline CDR1 and CDR2 sequences are MDHEN and SYDVKM. This CDR3 has 16 amino acids.

The chain has TRBV19 and TRBJ1-1; 7 nucleotides agree with TRBD1. The length of the CDR3 is 15 residues. Germline trimming cut 4 bases from V and 6 bases from J; bases unmatched to any gene: 11. Germline values: CDR1 LNHDA, CDR2 SQIVND (reference sequence). The CDR3 DNA is TGTGCCAGTAGTACTAGACAGGGTGGGGCCGCTGAAGCTTTCTTT. It yields the protein CASSTRQGGAAEAFF.

Here the CDR3 DNA reads TGCGCCAGCAGCTTACGGGGGGACGGCGGCGGCTACACCTTC. Translated, it gives CASSLRGDGGGYTF. The chain joins TRBV5-1 to TRBJ1-2, with D possibly matching TRBD1 (5 bases). V lost 2 bases and J 8 bases, leaving 16 bases between the germline ends. This CDR3 contains 14 residues. The germline V gene has CDR1 SGHRS and CDR2 YFSETQ. Looking up the rest from reference TRBV5-1 and TRBJ1-2 gives the full variable domain: KAGVTQTPRYLIKTRGQQVTLSCSPISGHRSVSWYQQTPGQGLQFLFEYFSETQRNKGNFPGRFSGRQFSNSRSEMNVSTLELGDSALYLCASSLRGDGGGYTFGSGTRLTVV.

This rearrangement joins TRBV5-1 to TRBJ2-1, with D tentatively TRBD2 (6 bases). The CDR3 is 15 residues long. The V gene's germline CDR1 is SGHRS and CDR2 YFSETQ. Trimming took 3 bases from V and 3 from J, leaving 13 bases between them. The CDR3 bases are TGCGCCAGCAGCTCAGGCGGGGCTTACTACAATGAGCAGTTCTTC. This codes for CASSSGGAYYNEQFF. The full variable domain, with the rest looked up from reference TRBV5-1 and TRBJ2-1, is KAGVTQTPRYLIKTRGQQVTLSCSPISGHRSVSWYQQTPGQGLQFLFEYFSETQRNKGNFPGRFSGRQFSNSRSEMNVSTLELGDSALYLCASSSGGAYYNEQFFGPGTRLTVL.

The V gene is TRBV7-3, the J gene TRBJ1-4; D may be TRBD1 (6 bases). The CDR3 runs 15 residues. Trimming left V 4 bases short and J 7 bases short, with 16 bases between. Germline V gene data show CDR1 as SGHTA and CDR2 as FQGTGA. CDR3 sequence: CASSSPQQGREKLFF. The DNA for the CDR3 is TGTGCCAGCAGCTCACCCCAGCAGGGGCGTGAAAAACTGTTTTTT.

This chain links TRBV11-2 with TRBJ2-1; 8 bases are a match to TRBD2. The CDR3 is 15 amino acids. Per germline, CDR1 SGHAT and CDR2 FQNNGV. Trimming cost V 6 bases and J 0 bases; bases outside gene matches: 4. For the CDR3, the DNA is TGTGCCAGCAGGTTCGGGACTAGCTCCTACAATGAGCAGTTCTTC. It codes for CASRFGTSSYNEQFF.

In this sample, this clone turned up a few times. This chain joins TRBV10-3 and TRBJ2-1, with 14 bases matching TRBD2. The CDR3 is 15 residues long. V gave up 6 bases and J gave up 4 bases; unmatched junction bases: 2. CDR1 is ENHRY and CDR2 is SYGVKD in the germline V gene. The CDR3 DNA sequence: TGTGCCATCAGGACTAGCGGGGGGGCATACAATGAGCAGTTCTTC. Protein: CAIRTSGGAYNEQFF.

This rearrangement joins TRBV6-1 to TRBJ2-5; TRBD2 agrees at 11 bases. Germline CDR1 MNHNS, CDR2 SASEGT. CDR3 length: 17 residues. V gave up 4 bases and J gave up 5 bases; unmatched junction bases: 12. Here the CDR3 reads CASSVPGRLAGGETQYF. Here the CDR3 DNA reads TGTGCCAGCAGTGTACCTGGGAGGCTAGCGGGGGGTGAGACCCAGTACTTC.

This clone was detected only a few times. The V and J genes are TRBV7-8 and TRBJ2-3, with D possibly matching TRBD1 (7 bases). Germline CDR1 and CDR2: SGHVS and FQNEAQ. V dropped 0 bases and J dropped 10 bases, with 11 bases sitting between them. CDR3 size: 13 residues. The CDR3 protein is CASSLAQGGAQYF. CDR3 in DNA: TGTGCCAGCAGCTTAGCGCAGGGGGGTGCGCAGTATTTT.

V gene TRBV3-1 (or the pseudogene TRBV3-2) combines with J gene TRBJ1-4, with 7 bases matching TRBD1. The germline CDR1 and CDR2 sequences are LGHDT and YNNKEL (reference sequence). The CDR3 runs to 15 residues. The V gene end was trimmed by 4 bases and the J gene end by 8 bases; junction bases not matched to a gene: 10. CDR3 protein: CASSPQGVVREKLFF. DNA for the CDR3: TGTGCCAGCAGCCCCCAGGGGGTTGTACGAGAAAAACTGTTTTTT.

The rearrangement joins TRBV15 to TRBJ1-1; D is ambiguous. The CDR3 extends over 15 amino acids. V gave up 0 bases and J gave up 5 bases, with 13 bases separating them. Germline CDR1 LNHNV, CDR2 YYDKDF (reference sequence). The CDR3 sequence is CATSRERRGMTEAFF. The DNA for the CDR3 is TGTGCCACCAGCAGAGAGAGGCGGGGTATGACTGAAGCTTTCTTT. Based on the CDR3 plus reference TRBV15 and TRBJ1-1, the full variable domain is DAMVIQNPRYQVTQFGKPVTLSCSQTLNHNVMYWYQQKSSQAPKLLFHYYDKDFNNEADTPDNFQSRRPNTSFCFLDIRSPGLGDTAMYLCATSRERRGMTEAFFGQGTRLTVV.

V gene TRBV7-9 combines with J gene TRBJ2-2, with 9 positions matching TRBD1. The CDR3 is 14 residues long. The germline V gene has CDR1 SEHNR and CDR2 FQNEAQ (reference sequence). After removal of 5 bases from V and 6 bases from J, the junction contained 4 bases not matched to a gene. In DNA, the CDR3 is TGTGCCAGCAGCGGACAGGGGCGGTCCGGGGAGCTGTTTTTT. It is translated as CASSGQGRSGELFF.

CDR3 region: CASKLGSSYEQYF. CDR3 nucleotide sequence: TGTGCCAGTAAACTTGGGAGCTCCTACGAGCAGTACTTC. The V gene is TRBV6-5, the J gene TRBJ2-7, with D perhaps matching TRBD2 (5 bases). V was trimmed by 9 bases and J by 0 bases, leaving 12 bases between them. From germline, CDR1 is MNHEY and CDR2 SVGAGI. The CDR3 contains 13 residues.

In nucleotides, the CDR3 is TGTGCCAGCAGCCAAGGGGGGGGAGGAAACACCATATATTTT. The encoded protein is CASSQGGGGNTIYF. The chain joins TRBV3-1 (or the pseudogene TRBV3-2) to TRBJ1-3, with D possibly matching TRBD1 (5 bases). V dropped 1 base and J dropped 4 bases, with 8 bases sitting between them. This CDR3 region has 14 residues. The germline CDR1 and CDR2 sequences are LGHDT and YNNKEL (reference sequence).

The rearrangement links TRBV11-1 to TRBJ1-2, with 8 bases identical to TRBD1. With 7 bases clipped from V and 5 bases from J, the junction kept 3 bases outside the gene matches. This CDR3 region has 12 residues. CDR1 SGHAT and CDR2 FQDESV come from the germline V gene (reference sequence). For the CDR3, the DNA is TGTGCCAGCACAGACAGGGGATATGGCTACACCTTC. Protein: CASTDRGYGYTF.

The CDR3 region has the DNA TGTGCCTGGAGTAGGGGACAGGAAAATAAGCAGTACTTC. Residues: CAWSRGQENKQYF. The chain combines TRBV30 with TRBJ2-7, with 8 nucleotides matching TRBD1. V lost 2 bases, J lost 8 bases, and 8 bases stayed unmatched. Germline V gene lookup returns CDR1 GTSNPN and CDR2 SVGIG (reference sequence). This CDR3 region has 13 residues. Combining the CDR3 with reference TRBV30 and TRBJ2-7 gives the whole variable domain SQTIHQWPATLVQPVGSPLSLECTVEGTSNPNLYWYRQAAGRGLQLLFYSVGIGQISSEVPQNLSASRPQDRQFILSSKKLLLSDSGFYLCAWSRGQENKQYFGPGTRLTVT.

This chain joins TRBV30 and TRBJ2-1, with D unresolved. Germline V gene sequence: CDR1 GTSNPN, CDR2 SVGIG (reference sequence). The CDR3 has 13 amino acids. Between the trimmed V and J ends, which lost 0 bases and 7 bases, there was a span of 10 bases. The CDR3 nucleotides are TGTGCCTGGAGTGTTACTAACCAAAATGAGCAGTTCTTC. This gives the protein CAWSVTNQNEQFF.

This clone was detected only once. The CDR3 sequence is CASSPASGGTHHEQFF. Written as DNA, the CDR3 is TGTGCCAGCAGCCCCGCTTCAGGGGGCACCCACCATGAGCAGTTCTTC. V gene TRBV11-1 combines with J gene TRBJ2-1; 8 bases map to TRBD1. V shed 5 bases, J shed 8 bases, and the junction held 14 bases outside the gene matches. Germline CDR1 SGHAT, CDR2 FQDESV (reference sequence). This CDR3 has 16 amino acids.

This clone appeared a few times. The chain carries TRBV2 and TRBJ2-7; TRBD2 is a possible D gene (6 bases). This CDR3 comprises 12 residues. Germline assignment: CDR1 SNHLY and CDR2 FYNNEI. The germline V and J ends were trimmed by 7 bases and 5 bases, with 12 bases remaining between them. The CDR3 DNA follows: TGTGCCAGCACTCGGGAGAGGAACGAGCAGTACTTC. Amino acid sequence: CASTRERNEQYF.

CDR3 residues: CASSPGPGLADYEQYF. In DNA form, the CDR3 reads TGTGCCAGCAGCCCAGGCCCCGGACTAGCGGACTACGAGCAGTACTTC. The chain employs TRBV7-9 and TRBJ2-7; 10 nucleotides align to TRBD2. CDR1 SEHNR and CDR2 FQNEAQ come from the germline V gene (reference sequence). The CDR3 is made up of 16 amino acids. The V gene end was trimmed by 5 bases and the J gene end by 3 bases; junction bases not matched to a gene: 10.

J is TRBJ2-1 and V is TRBV6-5; 10 bases line up with TRBD2. From germline, CDR1 is MNHEY and CDR2 SVGAGI. The V gene end was trimmed by 7 bases and the J gene end by 5 bases; junction bases not matched to a gene: 5. The CDR3 runs 14 residues. CDR3 in DNA: TGTGCCAGCACGAGCGGGGGGGCCCACAATGAGCAGTTCTTC. Amino acids: CASTSGGAHNEQFF.

The chain couples TRBV5-4 to TRBJ1-3; 8 bases map to TRBD1. The CDR3 is 17 amino acids. The V gene end was trimmed by 3 bases and the J gene end by 3 bases; junction bases not matched to a gene: 11. The germline V gene has CDR1 SGHNT and CDR2 YYREEE (reference sequence). This CDR3 reads CASSSVQGDYGGNTIYF. CDR3 nucleotides: TGTGCCAGCAGCTCGGTACAGGGGGACTATGGTGGAAACACCATATATTTT.

This clone was counted only a few times. This chain links TRBV28 with TRBJ1-1; D is ambiguous. Germline lookup yields CDR1 MDHEN and CDR2 SYDVKM. This CDR3 region has 14 residues. V was trimmed by 3 bases and J by 4 bases, leaving 12 bases between them. CDR3 nucleotides: TGTGCCAGCAGTTTCTCAGGATACGGCACTGAAGCTTTCTTT. Residues: CASSFSGYGTEAFF.

V usage is TRBV7-9 and J usage is TRBJ2-5; D may be TRBD2 (6 bases). The CDR3 length is 15 residues. Germline CDR1 is SEHNR and CDR2 is FQNEAQ (reference sequence). The V end was cut by 5 bases, the J end by 5 bases, with 18 bases between. The CDR3 protein is CASSPGLLAGETQYF. The CDR3 region has the DNA TGTGCCAGCAGCCCGGGACTTCTGGCGGGCGAGACCCAGTACTTC.

This chain connects TRBV19 to TRBJ1-5; maybe TRBD1 (6 bases). Trimming left V 4 bases short and J 4 bases short, with 17 bases between. The CDR3 is 16 residues long. The germline V gene encodes CDR1 LNHDA and CDR2 SQIVND (reference sequence). CDR3 in DNA: TGTGCCAGTAGTAGCTGGAGACAGGTTAATAATCAGCCCCAGCATTTT. Translated: CASSSWRQVNNQPQHF.

The chain joins TRBV6-5 to TRBJ2-3; 16 nucleotides line up with TRBD2. CDR1 and CDR2 from the germline V gene are MNHEY and SVGAGI. The J segment lost 10 bases and the V segment lost 6 bases, leaving 4 bases of the junction unmatched. The CDR3 extends over 14 amino acids. As DNA, the CDR3 is TGTGCCAGCAGAACCGGGACTAGCGGGGGGGCGCAGTATTTT. Translating it yields CASRTGTSGGAQYF.

The chain joins TRBV3-1 (or the pseudogene TRBV3-2) to TRBJ2-5; D unresolved. Germline V gene sequence: CDR1 LGHDT, CDR2 YNNKEL (reference sequence). This CDR3 has 13 amino acids. Trimming removed 3 bases from V and 1 base from J, with 6 bases in between. The CDR3 loop is CASSHPLQETQYF. CDR3 DNA sequence: TGTGCCAGCAGCCATCCCCTCCAAGAGACCCAGTACTTC.

This clone has just a few counts. The CDR3 loop is CASSEGGDQPQHF. CDR3 nucleotides: TGTGCCAGCAGCGAAGGGGGTGATCAGCCCCAGCATTTT. The chain links TRBV28 to TRBJ1-5, with D possibly being TRBD1 (6 bases). V dropped 6 bases and J dropped 5 bases, with 11 bases sitting between them. This CDR3 contains 13 residues. CDR1 is MDHEN and CDR2 is SYDVKM in the germline V gene.

In this sample, this clone turned up a few times. The chain combines TRBV5-1 with TRBJ1-4; the D is unclear. The CDR3 runs 16 residues. V lost 0 bases, J lost 5 bases, and 14 bases lay in between. Germline V gene data show CDR1 as SGHRS and CDR2 as YFSETQ. The CDR3 region has the DNA TGCGCCAGCAGCTTGGGGGCAGGCGGAGGCAATGAAAAACTGTTTTTT. Its translation: CASSLGAGGGNEKLFF.